This T cell receptor (beta chain) appears in the sequencing data of a study of CD8+ T cells in alopecia areata. The study's findings and limits: Association of baseline CD8+ expansion with response is uncertain owing to one nonresponder.

CDR1 and CDR2 from the germline V gene are DFQATT and SNEGSKA (reference sequence). V was shortened by 4 bases and J by 8 bases, with 8 bases between the two germline ends. This CDR3 is 11 amino acids long. Investigators isolated RNA and reverse transcribed it into cDNA to act as the sequencing template. Assay used: immunoSEQ multiplex PCR; TCRdb lists only in-frame clones, some missing. Of approximately 180,000 clones listed, 60% were seen once; the top ten hold approximately 1%. Points on this clone: Its cognate antigen is unknown.

This sample's treatment: oral pan-JAK inhibitor, 5-10 mg twice daily. The chain has TRBV20-1 and TRBJ1-4; D gene unclear. The source is a human donor with alopecia areata. This specimen consisted of CD4+ T cells sorted from blood, obtained at week 24, from a patient treated with tofacitinib. CDR3 DNA: TGCAGTGCTAAGGTCGCGGAAAAACTGTTTTTT. It yields the protein CSAKVAEKLFF.